This T cell receptor beta chain was captured in a study of cytomegalovirus exposure and HLA in healthy donors. Broader study findings: Of the V segments, some could not be distinguished, including TRBV6-2 and TRBV6-3, and were excluded. Accounts indicate the classifier identified cytomegalovirus status with strong specificity and sensitivity.

Use of 60 Vbeta and 13 Jbeta primers characterized the PCR. Libraries were prepared by immunoSEQ multiplex PCR; TCRdb keeps only in-frame clonotypes and omits some of them. Counted here are 150,000 to 200,000 clones, approximately 80% occurring once; the ten biggest clones make up under 7%. In germline, CDR1 is SGHAT, CDR2 FQNNGV. The V and J ends lost 4 bases and 5 bases, in that order; junction bases with no gene match: 15. This CDR3 is 19 amino acids long. About this clone itself: The antigen is not known.

Sampled while nominally healthy, donors likely had unrecorded immune exposures. What was sequenced was PBMCs. The chain is built from TRBV11-2 and TRBJ2-1, with 12 bases identical to TRBD2. This TCR derives from a woman under 40 in good health and CMV-seropositive. CDR3 protein: CASSSPFGTLAGGDNEQFF. The CDR3 bases are TGTGCCAGCAGCTCACCCTTTGGGACTCTAGCGGGGGGGGACAATGAGCAGTTCTTC. Together with reference TRBV11-2 and TRBJ2-1, the CDR3 gives the full variable domain: EAGVAQSPRYKIIEKRQSVAFWCNPISGHATLYWYQQILGQGPKLLIQFQNNGVVDDSQLPKDRFSAERLKGVDSTLKIQPAKLEDSAVYLCASSSPFGTLAGGDNEQFFGPGTRLTVL.